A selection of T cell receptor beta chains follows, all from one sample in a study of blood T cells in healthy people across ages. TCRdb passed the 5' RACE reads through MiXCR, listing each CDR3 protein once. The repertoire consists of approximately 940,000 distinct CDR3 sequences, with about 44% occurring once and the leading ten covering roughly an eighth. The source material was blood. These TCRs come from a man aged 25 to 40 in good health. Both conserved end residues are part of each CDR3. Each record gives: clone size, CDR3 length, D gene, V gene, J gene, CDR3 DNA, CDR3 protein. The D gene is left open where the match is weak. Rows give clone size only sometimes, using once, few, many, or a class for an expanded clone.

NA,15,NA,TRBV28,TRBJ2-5,TGTGCCAGCATCCCTTCCCCACCGTACCAAGAGACCCAGTACTTC,CASIPSPPYQETQYF
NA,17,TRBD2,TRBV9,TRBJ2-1,TGCGCCAGCAGCGTCCGTTCGACTAGCGGGACCTACAATGAGCAGTTCTTC,CASSVRSTSGTYNEQFF
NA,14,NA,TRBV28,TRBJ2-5,TGTGCCAGCAGTTCCTCGACAGGACAAGAGACCCAGTACTTC,CASSSSTGQETQYF
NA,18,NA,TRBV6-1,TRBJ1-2,TGTGCCAGCAGCCATCCTCGAGCGGACGCGGTTCGGGACTATGGCTACACCTTC,CASSHPRADAVRDYGYTF
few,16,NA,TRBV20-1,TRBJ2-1,TGCAGTGCTAGGGACAACGGGGGGCGAAGCTACAATGAGCAGTTCTTC,CSARDNGGRSYNEQFF
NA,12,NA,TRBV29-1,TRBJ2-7,TGCAGCGTTGCGCCTACCTACAATGAGCAGTACTTC,CSVAPTYNEQYF
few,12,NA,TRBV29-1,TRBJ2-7,TGCAGCGTTGAAGATCAGATCTACGAGCAGTACTTC,CSVEDQIYEQYF
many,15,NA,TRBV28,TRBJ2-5,TGTGCCAGCAGTTCACCGTCAGTAGGGTGGGAGACCCAGTACTTC,CASSSPSVGWETQYF
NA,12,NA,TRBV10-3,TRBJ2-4,TGTGCCATCAGTGAGTCGTCGAACACTCAGTACTTC,CAISESSNTQYF
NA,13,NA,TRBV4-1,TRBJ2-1,TGCGCCAACAGCCAATGGCGGGGCAATGAGCAGTTCTTC,CANSQWRGNEQFF
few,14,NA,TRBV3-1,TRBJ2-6,TGTGCCAGCAGCCAAGGCCCTGGGGCCAACGTCCTGACTTTC,CASSQGPGANVLTF
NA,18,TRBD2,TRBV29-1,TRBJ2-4,TGCAGCGTTGTTACTAGCGGGGGAGCATTACTAGCCAAAAACATTCAGTACTTC,CSVVTSGGALLAKNIQYF
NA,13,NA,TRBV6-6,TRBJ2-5,TGTGCCAGCATTCGAGTAAGGTATGGGGAGCAGTACTTC,CASIRVRYGEQYF
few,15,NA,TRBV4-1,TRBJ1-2,TGCGCCAGCAGCCAAGGACAGCGCATAGGGTATGGCTACACCTTC,CASSQGQRIGYGYTF
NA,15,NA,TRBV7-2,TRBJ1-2,TGTGCCAGCAGCTCAGGCGGCAGGGCACTCTATGGCTACACCTTC,CASSSGGRALYGYTF
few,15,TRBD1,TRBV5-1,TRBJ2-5,TGCGCCAGCAGCTTGCTTCAGGGGGCCCCAGAGACCCAGTACTTC,CASSLLQGAPETQYF
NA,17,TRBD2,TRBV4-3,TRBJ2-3,TGCGCCAGCAGCCAAGACTGGAGCGGGGTTAGCACAGATATGCAGTATTTT,CASSQDWSGVSTDMQYF
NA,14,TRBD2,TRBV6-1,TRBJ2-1,TGTGCCAGCACGTCACTAGCGCGCAACAATGAGCAGTTCTTC,CASTSLARNNEQFF
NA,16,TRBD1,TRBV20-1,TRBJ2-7,TGCAGTGCTAGCCGGGTACAGGGGGTCGTTGTGTACGAGCAGTACTTC,CSASRVQGVVVYEQYF
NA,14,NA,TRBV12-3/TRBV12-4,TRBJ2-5,TGTGCCAGCAGTTTTAGACCCCCATCGGGGGAGCAGTACTTC,CASSFRPPSGEQYF
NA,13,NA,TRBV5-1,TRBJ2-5,TGCGCCAGCAGCTTGGAGTCTGGGAAGACCCAGTACTTC,CASSLESGKTQYF
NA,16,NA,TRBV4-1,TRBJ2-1,TGCGCCAGCAGCCAAGTACAGGACCGATCCTACAATGAGCAGTTCTTC,CASSQVQDRSYNEQFF
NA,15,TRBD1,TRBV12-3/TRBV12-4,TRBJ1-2,TGTGCCAGCAACTCTTGGGACAGAAGAAACTATGGCTACACCTTC,CASNSWDRRNYGYTF
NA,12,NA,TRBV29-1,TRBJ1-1,TGCAGCGTTGAAGGCAGGAGCCCGGGGGCTTTCTTT,CSVEGRSPGAFF
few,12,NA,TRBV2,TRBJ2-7,TGTGCCAGCACCACGGACGGGGACGAGCAGTACTTC,CASTTDGDEQYF
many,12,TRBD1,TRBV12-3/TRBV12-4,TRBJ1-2,TGTGCCAGCACCCGGACAGGGGATGGCTACACCTTC,CASTRTGDGYTF
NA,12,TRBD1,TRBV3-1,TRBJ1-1,TGTGCCAGCGGGACAGGGTCTATAGGAGCTTTCTTT,CASGTGSIGAFF
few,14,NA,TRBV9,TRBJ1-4,TGTGCCAGCAGCGTGGGGTGGGCTAATGAAAAACTGTTTTTT,CASSVGWANEKLFF
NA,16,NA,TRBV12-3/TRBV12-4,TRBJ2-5,TGTGCCAGCAGTCTCCCCCTCTTCCGGGGCACGGGGACCCAGTACTTC,CASSLPLFRGTGTQYF
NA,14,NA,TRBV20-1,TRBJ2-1,TGCAGTGCTAGAGATTCCTGGGCTCATCGAGAGCAGTTCTTC,CSARDSWAHREQFF
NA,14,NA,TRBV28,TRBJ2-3,TGTGCCAGCAGCGTACCGGGGCCAGGAGATACGCAGTATTTT,CASSVPGPGDTQYF
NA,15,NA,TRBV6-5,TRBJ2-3,TGTGCCAGCAGTTCTCAGGGAGGAGGCACAGATACGCAGTATTTT,CASSSQGGGTDTQYF
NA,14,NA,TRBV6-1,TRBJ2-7,TGTGCCAGCAGTAAGGAGGAGGGCCCCTACGAGCAGTACTTC,CASSKEEGPYEQYF
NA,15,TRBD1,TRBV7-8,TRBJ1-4,TGTGCCAGCAGCCACGCGGACAGGGCTAATGAAAAACTGTTTTTT,CASSHADRANEKLFF
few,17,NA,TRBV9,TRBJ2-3,TGTGCCAGCACCTCTAGCGCTAGCGACCCTAGCACAGATACGCAGTATTTT,CASTSSASDPSTDTQYF
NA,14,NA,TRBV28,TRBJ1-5,TGTGCCAGCAGCAGTACCAGTTGGGATCAGCCCCAGCATTTT,CASSSTSWDQPQHF
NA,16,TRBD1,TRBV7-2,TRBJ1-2,TGTGCCAGCAGCTTAAGCGCCTCCGGGACAGCCTATGGCTACACCTTC,CASSLSASGTAYGYTF
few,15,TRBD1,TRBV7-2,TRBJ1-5,TGTGCCAGCAGCCTAGGACAGGTCGTTAATCAGCCCCAGCATTTT,CASSLGQVVNQPQHF
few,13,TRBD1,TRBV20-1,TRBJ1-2,TGCAGTGCTAGCTTGACAGGGAACTATGGCTACACCTTC,CSASLTGNYGYTF
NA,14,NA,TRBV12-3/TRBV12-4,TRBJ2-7,TGTGCCAGCACCGATCGAGCAGGGGTACACGAGCAGTACTTC,CASTDRAGVHEQYF
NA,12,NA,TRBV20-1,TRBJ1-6,TGCAGTGCTGGACGGAGTAATTCACCCCTCCACTTT,CSAGRSNSPLHF
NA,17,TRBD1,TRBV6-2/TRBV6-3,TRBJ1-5,TGTGCCAGCAGTGACCCGACAGGGGGGGTTAGCAATCAGCCCCAGCATTTT,CASSDPTGGVSNQPQHF
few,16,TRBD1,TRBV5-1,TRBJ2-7,TGCGCCAGCAGCTTGTCACCTCCGGGACAGGGCTACGAGCAGTACTTC,CASSLSPPGQGYEQYF
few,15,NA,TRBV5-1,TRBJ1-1,TGCGCCAGCAGCCCTCTCGGGCCCGCTAACACTGAAGCTTTCTTT,CASSPLGPANTEAFF
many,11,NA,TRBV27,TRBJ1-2,TGTGCCAGCAGCCAAGGATATGGCTACACCTTC,CASSQGYGYTF
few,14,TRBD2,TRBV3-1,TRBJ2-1,TGTGCCAGCAGGTTAGCGGGGGGGGACAATGAGCAGTTCTTC,CASRLAGGDNEQFF
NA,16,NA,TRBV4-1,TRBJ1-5,TGCGCCAGCAGCCAATGGGAAGGGGTTAGCAATCAGCCCCAGCATTTT,CASSQWEGVSNQPQHF
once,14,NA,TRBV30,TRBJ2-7,TGTGCCTGGAGGGCGGAGAGTGGGTGGGACGAGCAGTACTTC,CAWRAESGWDEQYF
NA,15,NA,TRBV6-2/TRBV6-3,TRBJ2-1,TGTGCCAGTAGTTACGCGATCGACCCCTACAATGAGCAGTTCTTC,CASSYAIDPYNEQFF
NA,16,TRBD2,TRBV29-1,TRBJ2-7,TGCAGCGTTGATGGAGAGGGACTAGCGGGACAGGACGAGCAGTACTTC,CSVDGEGLAGQDEQYF
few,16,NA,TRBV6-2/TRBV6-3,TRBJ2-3,TGTGCCAGCTCGATCGGATTTTCAACTAGCACAGATACGCAGTATTTT,CASSIGFSTSTDTQYF
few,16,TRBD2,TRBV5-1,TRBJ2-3,TGCGCCAGCAGCTCCGTTAGCGGGGGGCATGGAGATACGCAGTATTTT,CASSSVSGGHGDTQYF
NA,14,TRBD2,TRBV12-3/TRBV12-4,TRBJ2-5,TGTGCCAGCAGTTCTAGCGGGGGGGCTAGGGAGCAGTACTTC,CASSSSGGAREQYF
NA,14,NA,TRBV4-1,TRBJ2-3,TGCGCCAGCAGCCAAGCCCGCGGCACAGATACGCAGTATTTT,CASSQARGTDTQYF
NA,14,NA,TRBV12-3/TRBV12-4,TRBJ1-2,TGTGCCAGCAGTAGCCGGGACACTTACTATGGCTACACCTTC,CASSSRDTYYGYTF
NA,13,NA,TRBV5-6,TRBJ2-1,TGTGCCAGCAGCTTGCCCCTTCCGGAGACCCAGTTCTTC,CASSLPLPETQFF
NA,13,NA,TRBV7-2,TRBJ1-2,TGTGCCAGCAGCTCACCCCAGGGGCAGGGCTACACCTTC,CASSSPQGQGYTF
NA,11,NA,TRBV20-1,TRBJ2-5,TGCAGTGCTAGTACGGGCGAGACCCAGTACTTC,CSASTGETQYF
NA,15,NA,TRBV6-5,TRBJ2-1,TGTGCCACTCAGATCGACCCCGCCGGGAACAATGAGCAGTTCTTC,CATQIDPAGNNEQFF
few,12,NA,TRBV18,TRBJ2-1,TGTGCCAGCTCACCACTGCAAAGGGGGCAGTTCTTC,CASSPLQRGQFF